This T cell receptor beta chain stems from a study of cytomegalovirus exposure and HLA in healthy donors. Turning to the study itself: The 120 validation repertoires were reported in a later analysis to have been generated on the same platform as the approximately 700 first-cohort repertoires.

This CDR3 comprises 14 residues. CDR1 is SGHAT, CDR2 FQNNGV, per germline. V dropped 1 base and J dropped 7; count of bases not matched to a gene: 5. TCRdb keeps only in-frame clones here, not all; method: immunoSEQ multiplex PCR. This table holds approximately 110,000 clones, more than 85% found once. The donors were in the roughly 120-subject validation cohort, distinct from the roughly 700-subject first cohort. About this clone itself: Antigen specificity is unknown.

Study-level results: It was reportedly the case that the classifier diagnosed cytomegalovirus status with high specificity and sensitivity.

This clonotype was sampled from a woman younger than 35 in good health and CMV-seropositive. The specimen sequenced was PBMCs. This sequence joins TRBV11-2 and TRBJ1-2; TRBD1 matches 8 bases. The CDR3 bases are TGTGCCAGCAGCTTAGGGACAGGGATCGGTGGCTACACCTTC. It yields the protein CASSLGTGIGGYTF.